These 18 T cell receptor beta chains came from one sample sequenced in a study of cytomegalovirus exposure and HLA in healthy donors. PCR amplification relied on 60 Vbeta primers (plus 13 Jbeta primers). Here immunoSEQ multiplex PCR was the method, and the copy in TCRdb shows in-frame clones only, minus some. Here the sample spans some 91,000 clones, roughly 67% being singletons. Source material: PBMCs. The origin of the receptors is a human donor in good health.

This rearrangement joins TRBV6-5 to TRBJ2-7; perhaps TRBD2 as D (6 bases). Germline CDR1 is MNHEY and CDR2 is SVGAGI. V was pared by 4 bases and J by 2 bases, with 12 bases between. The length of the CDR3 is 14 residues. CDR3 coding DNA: TGTGCCAGCAGTTCCGGGACTGATACCTACGAGCAGTACTTC. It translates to CASSSGTDTYEQYF.

CDR3 nucleotide sequence: TGTGCCACAAAAATCACAGGGTTCGGCTCCTACAATGAGCAGTTCTTC. It yields the protein CATKITGFGSYNEQFF. The V call is TRBV19, the J call TRBJ2-1; weak D call: TRBD1 (6 bases). The CDR3 consists of 16 residues. The V and J ends lost 10 bases and 0 bases respectively, with 19 bases between them. CDR1 is LNHDA and CDR2 is SQIVND in the germline V gene (reference sequence). The full variable domain, with the rest looked up from reference TRBV19 and TRBJ2-1, is DGGITQSPKYLFRKEGQNVTLSCEQNLNHDAMYWYRQDPGQGLRLIYYSQIVNDFQKGDIAEGYSVSREKKESFPLTVTSAQKNPTAFYLCATKITGFGSYNEQFFGPGTRLTVL.

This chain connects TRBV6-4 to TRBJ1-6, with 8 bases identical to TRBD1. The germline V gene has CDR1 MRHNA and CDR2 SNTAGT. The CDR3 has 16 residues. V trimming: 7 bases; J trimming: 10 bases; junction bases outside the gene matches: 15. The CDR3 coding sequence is TGTGCCAGCAAAGTCGAAGCAGGGGGCGCGAGGTCACCCCTCCACTTT. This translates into CASKVEAGGARSPLHF.

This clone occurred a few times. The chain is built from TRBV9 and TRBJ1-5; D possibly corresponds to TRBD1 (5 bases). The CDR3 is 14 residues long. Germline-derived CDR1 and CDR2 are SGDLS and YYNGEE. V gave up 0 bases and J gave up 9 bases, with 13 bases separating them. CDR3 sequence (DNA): TGTGCCAGCAGCGTAGGTACGCAGGGAGGGCCCCAGCATTTT. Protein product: CASSVGTQGGPQHF.

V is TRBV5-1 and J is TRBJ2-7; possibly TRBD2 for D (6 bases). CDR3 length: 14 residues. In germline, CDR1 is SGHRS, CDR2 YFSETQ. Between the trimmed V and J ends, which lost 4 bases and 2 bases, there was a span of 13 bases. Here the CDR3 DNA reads TGCGCCAGCAGCCCAAGGGACTTAGCCTACGAGCAGTACTTC. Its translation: CASSPRDLAYEQYF.

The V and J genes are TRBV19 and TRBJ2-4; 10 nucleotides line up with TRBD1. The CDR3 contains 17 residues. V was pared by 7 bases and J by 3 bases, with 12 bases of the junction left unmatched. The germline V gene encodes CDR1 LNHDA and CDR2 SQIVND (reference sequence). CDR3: CASKRDRGSSGKNIQYF. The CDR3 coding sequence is TGTGCCAGTAAAAGGGACAGGGGTTCTTCGGGCAAAAACATTCAGTACTTC.

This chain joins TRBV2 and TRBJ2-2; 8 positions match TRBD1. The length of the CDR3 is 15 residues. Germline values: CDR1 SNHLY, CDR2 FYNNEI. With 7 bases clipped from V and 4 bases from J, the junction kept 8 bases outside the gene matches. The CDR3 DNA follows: TGTGCCAGCACCCCTCGGACAGGGAGCACCGGGGAGCTGTTTTTT. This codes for CASTPRTGSTGELFF.

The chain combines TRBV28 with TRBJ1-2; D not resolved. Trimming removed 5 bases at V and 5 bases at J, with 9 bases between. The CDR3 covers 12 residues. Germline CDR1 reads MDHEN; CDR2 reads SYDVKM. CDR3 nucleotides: TGTGCCAGCAGTGACATTGGGTATGGCTACACCTTC. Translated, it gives CASSDIGYGYTF.

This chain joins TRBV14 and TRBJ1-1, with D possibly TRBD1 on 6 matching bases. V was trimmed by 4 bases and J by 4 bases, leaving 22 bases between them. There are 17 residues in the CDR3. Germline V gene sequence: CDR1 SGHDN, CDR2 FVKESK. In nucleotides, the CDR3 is TGTGCCAGCAGCCGGCTGGGGGCAGGGGCCAGGCGCACTGAAGCTTTCTTT. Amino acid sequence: CASSRLGAGARRTEAFF.

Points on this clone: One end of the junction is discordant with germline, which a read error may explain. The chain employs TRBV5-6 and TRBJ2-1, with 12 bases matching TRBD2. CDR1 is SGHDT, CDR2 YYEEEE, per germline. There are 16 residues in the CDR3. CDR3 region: CASSVTSGGWYNEQLF. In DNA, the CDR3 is TGTGCCAGCAGCGTCACTAGCGGGGGGTGGTACAATGAGCAGCTCTTC.

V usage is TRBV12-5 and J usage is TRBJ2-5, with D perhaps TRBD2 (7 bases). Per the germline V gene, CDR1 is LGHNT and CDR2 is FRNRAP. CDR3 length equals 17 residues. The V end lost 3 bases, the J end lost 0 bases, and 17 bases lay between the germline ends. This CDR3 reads CASGFPLRGGNQETQYF. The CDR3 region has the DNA TGTGCTAGTGGTTTCCCCCTAAGGGGGGGGAACCAAGAGACCCAGTACTTC.

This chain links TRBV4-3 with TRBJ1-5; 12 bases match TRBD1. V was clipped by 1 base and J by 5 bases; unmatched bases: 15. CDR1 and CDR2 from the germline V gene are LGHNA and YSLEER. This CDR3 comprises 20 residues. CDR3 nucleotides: TGCGCCAGCAGCCAAGCCTTACCCGGGACAGGGGGCCTAGCGGATCAGCCCCAGCATTTT. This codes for CASSQALPGTGGLADQPQHF.

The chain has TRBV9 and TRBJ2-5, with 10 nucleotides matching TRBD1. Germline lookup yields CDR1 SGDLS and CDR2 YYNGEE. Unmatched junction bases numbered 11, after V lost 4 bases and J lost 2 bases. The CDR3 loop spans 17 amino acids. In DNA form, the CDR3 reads TGTGCCAGCAGCCCCACGGGACAGGGGATCTCACAAGAGACCCAGTACTTC. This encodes CASSPTGQGISQETQYF.

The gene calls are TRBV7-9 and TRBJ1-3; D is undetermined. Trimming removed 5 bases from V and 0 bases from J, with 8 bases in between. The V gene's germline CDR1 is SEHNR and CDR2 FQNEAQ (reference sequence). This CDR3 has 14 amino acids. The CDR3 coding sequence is TGTGCCAGCAGCACCACCTACTCTGGAAACACCATATATTTT. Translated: CASSTTYSGNTIYF.

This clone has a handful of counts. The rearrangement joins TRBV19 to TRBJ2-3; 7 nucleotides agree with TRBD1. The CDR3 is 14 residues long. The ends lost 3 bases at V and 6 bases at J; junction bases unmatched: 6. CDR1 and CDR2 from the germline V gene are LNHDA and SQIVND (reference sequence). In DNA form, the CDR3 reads TGTGCCAGTAGTATTGCGAGGGGGCAGGATACGCAGTATTTT. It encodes CASSIARGQDTQYF.

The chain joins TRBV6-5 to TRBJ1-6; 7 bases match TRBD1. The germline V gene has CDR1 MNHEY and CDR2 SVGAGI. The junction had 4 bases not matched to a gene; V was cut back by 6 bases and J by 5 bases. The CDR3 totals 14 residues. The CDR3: CASSKGTDNSPLHF. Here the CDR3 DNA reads TGTGCCAGCAGCAAGGGGACAGATAATTCACCCCTCCACTTT.

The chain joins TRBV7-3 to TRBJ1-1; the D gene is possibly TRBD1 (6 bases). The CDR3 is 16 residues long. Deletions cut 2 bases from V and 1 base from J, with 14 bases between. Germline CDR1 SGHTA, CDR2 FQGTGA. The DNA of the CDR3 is TGTGCCAGCAGCTTAGGACCCCTGACAGGGAACACTGAAGCTTTCTTT. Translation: CASSLGPLTGNTEAFF. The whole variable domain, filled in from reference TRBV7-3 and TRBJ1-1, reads GAGVSQTPSNKVTEKGKYVELRCDPISGHTALYWYRQSLGQGPEFLIYFQGTGAADDSGLPNDRFFAVRPEGSVSTLKIQRTERGDSAVYLCASSLGPLTGNTEAFFGQGTRLTVV.

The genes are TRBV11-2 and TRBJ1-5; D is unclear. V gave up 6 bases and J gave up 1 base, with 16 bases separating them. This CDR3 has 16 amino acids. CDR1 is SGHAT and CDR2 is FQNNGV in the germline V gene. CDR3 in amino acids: CASRAGSSESNQPQHF. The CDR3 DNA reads TGTGCCAGCAGAGCCGGGTCCTCCGAGAGCAATCAGCCCCAGCATTTT.